This is a list of T cell receptor beta chains from one sample in a study of a mutant IDH1 vaccine in newly diagnosed glioma. Their antigen targets remain unknown. This table comes from immunoSEQ multiplex PCR, and its TCRdb copy is limited to in-frame clones, with some not included. The repertoire holds tens of thousands of clones, about 80% seen once, with less than 6.5% in the top ten. The sample here was PBMCs, taken from a glioma patient whose treatment included an IDH1 peptide vaccine. All receptors come from a man aged 50-60 years with glioma. The CDR3 runs from the conserved cysteine through the conserved F or W. Fields, in order: V gene, J gene, clone size, D gene, CDR3 protein, CDR3 DNA. The D gene is left open where the match is weak. The size entry is marked missing in some rows and otherwise reads once, few, many or a size class.

V gene: TRBV7-8; J gene: TRBJ2-1; clone size: few; D gene: TRBD1; CDR3 protein: CASSFRGEQFF; CDR3 DNA: TGTGCCAGCAGCTTCAGGGGGGAGCAGTTCTTC
V gene: TRBV5-6; J gene: TRBJ2-3; clone size: -; D gene: TRBD2; CDR3 protein: CASSLVSGGGGTQYF; CDR3 DNA: TGTGCCAGCAGCTTGGTTAGCGGGGGAGGGGGTACGCAGTATTTT
V gene: TRBV2; J gene: TRBJ2-6; clone size: -; D gene: -; CDR3 protein: CASGATAQELNSGANVLTF; CDR3 DNA: TGTGCCAGCGGGGCTACCGCCCAGGAATTGAACTCTGGGGCCAACGTCCTGACTTTC
V gene: TRBV11-2; J gene: TRBJ2-7; clone size: once; D gene: -; CDR3 protein: CASSYRGSGDFSYEQYF; CDR3 DNA: TGTGCCAGCAGCTATAGAGGGTCAGGGGACTTCTCCTACGAGCAGTACTTC
V gene: TRBV5-4; J gene: TRBJ2-7; clone size: -; D gene: -; CDR3 protein: CASSPPSGAQYF; CDR3 DNA: TGTGCCAGCAGCCCCCCCTCGGGCGCGCAGTACTTC
V gene: TRBV28; J gene: TRBJ2-7; clone size: -; D gene: TRBD1; CDR3 protein: CASSLPGGQGAYEQYF; CDR3 DNA: TGTGCCAGCAGTTTGCCCGGGGGACAGGGAGCCTACGAGCAGTACTTC
V gene: TRBV2; J gene: TRBJ1-6; clone size: -; D gene: TRBD1; CDR3 protein: CASNHLLADRATYNSPLHF; CDR3 DNA: TGTGCCAGCAACCACTTACTCGCCGACAGGGCCACCTATAATTCACCCCTCCACTTT
V gene: TRBV10-3; J gene: TRBJ2-7; clone size: -; D gene: -; CDR3 protein: CAISEPDIYEQYF; CDR3 DNA: TGTGCCATCAGTGAGCCGGACATTTACGAGCAGTACTTC
V gene: TRBV5-1; J gene: TRBJ2-7; clone size: few; D gene: -; CDR3 protein: CASSLEGEQYF; CDR3 DNA: TGCGCCAGCAGCTTGGAAGGTGAGCAGTACTTC
V gene: TRBV9; J gene: TRBJ2-1; clone size: -; D gene: -; CDR3 protein: CASSVGGGGYYNEQFF; CDR3 DNA: TGTGCCAGCAGCGTAGGAGGGGGAGGGTACTACAATGAGCAGTTCTTC
V gene: TRBV6-5; J gene: TRBJ2-3; clone size: -; D gene: -; CDR3 protein: CASSWGVRGDTQYF; CDR3 DNA: TGTGCCAGCAGTTGGGGGGTACGTGGAGATACGCAGTATTTT
V gene: TRBV10-3; J gene: TRBJ2-3; clone size: -; D gene: TRBD2; CDR3 protein: CAISWEGIYTDTQYF; CDR3 DNA: TGTGCCATCAGTTGGGAGGGGATATACACAGATACGCAGTATTTT
V gene: TRBV10-3; J gene: TRBJ1-5; clone size: -; D gene: -; CDR3 protein: CAISDGRGGSQPQHF; CDR3 DNA: TGTGCCATCAGTGACGGGCGGGGGGGGAGTCAGCCCCAGCATTTT
V gene: TRBV6-5; J gene: TRBJ2-3; clone size: -; D gene: -; CDR3 protein: CASSYSGRSTDTQYF; CDR3 DNA: TGTGCCAGCAGTTACTCGGGCAGGAGCACAGATACGCAGTATTTT
V gene: TRBV5-5; J gene: TRBJ1-5; clone size: -; D gene: TRBD1; CDR3 protein: CASSLATRAGGGQPQHF; CDR3 DNA: TGTGCCAGCAGCTTGGCGACGAGGGCAGGGGGGGGCCAGCCCCAGCATTTT
V gene: TRBV4-2; J gene: TRBJ2-1; clone size: -; D gene: TRBD1; CDR3 protein: CASSPPANRGRNEQFF; CDR3 DNA: TGTGCCAGCAGCCCCCCGGCGAACAGGGGGCGGAATGAGCAGTTCTTC
V gene: TRBV6-5; J gene: TRBJ1-5; clone size: -; D gene: -; CDR3 protein: CASSYRQGSQPQHF; CDR3 DNA: TGTGCCAGCAGTTACCGTCAGGGCAGTCAGCCCCAGCATTTT
V gene: TRBV4-1; J gene: TRBJ2-7; clone size: once; D gene: -; CDR3 protein: CASSLGEAKDYEQYF; CDR3 DNA: TGCGCCAGCAGCCTAGGTGAGGCCAAGGATTACGAGCAGTACTTC
V gene: TRBV7-9; J gene: TRBJ2-6; clone size: -; D gene: -; CDR3 protein: CASSLGGVAGANVLTF; CDR3 DNA: TGTGCCAGCAGCTTAGGGGGCGTGGCTGGGGCCAACGTCCTGACTTTC
V gene: TRBV9; J gene: TRBJ1-5; clone size: -; D gene: -; CDR3 protein: CASSVGTVHQPQHF; CDR3 DNA: TGTGCCAGCAGCGTGGGGACGGTACATCAGCCCCAGCATTTT
V gene: TRBV5-1; J gene: TRBJ1-2; clone size: -; D gene: TRBD1; CDR3 protein: CASSLSGQNYGYTF; CDR3 DNA: TGCGCCAGCAGTTTATCGGGACAGAACTATGGCTACACCTTC
V gene: TRBV5-6; J gene: TRBJ2-7; clone size: -; D gene: -; CDR3 protein: CASSLDSTYEQYF; CDR3 DNA: TGTGCCAGCAGCTTGGACAGCACCTACGAGCAGTACTTC
V gene: TRBV7-2; J gene: TRBJ2-2; clone size: -; D gene: -; CDR3 protein: CASSLAGGANTGELFF; CDR3 DNA: TGTGCCAGCAGCTTAGCAGGGGGGGCGAACACCGGGGAGCTGTTTTTT
V gene: TRBV11-2; J gene: TRBJ1-1; clone size: -; D gene: TRBD1; CDR3 protein: CACKRGQENTEAFF; CDR3 DNA: TGTGCCTGCAAACGGGGACAGGAAAACACTGAAGCTTTCTTT
V gene: TRBV12-1; J gene: TRBJ1-5; clone size: -; D gene: -; CDR3 protein: CASSFGVQGQGNQPQHF; CDR3 DNA: TGTGCCAGCAGCTTTGGGGTACAGGGACAGGGCAATCAGCCCCAGCATTTT
V gene: TRBV18; J gene: TRBJ1-5; clone size: -; D gene: TRBD1; CDR3 protein: CASSQDRVLGNQPQHF; CDR3 DNA: TGTGCCAGCTCCCAAGACAGGGTCCTTGGGAATCAGCCCCAGCATTTT
V gene: TRBV5-1; J gene: TRBJ2-7; clone size: -; D gene: TRBD1; CDR3 protein: CASSPTGTGDFYEQYF; CDR3 DNA: TGCGCCAGCAGCCCGACCGGGACAGGGGACTTTTACGAGCAGTACTTC
V gene: TRBV5-1; J gene: TRBJ1-3; clone size: -; D gene: -; CDR3 protein: CASSLGLQDTIYF; CDR3 DNA: TGCGCCAGCAGCTTGGGCTTGCAGGACACCATATATTTT
V gene: TRBV4-3; J gene: TRBJ2-1; clone size: -; D gene: -; CDR3 protein: CASSPDPSSYNEQFF; CDR3 DNA: TGCGCCAGCAGTCCGGACCCCAGCTCCTACAATGAGCAGTTCTTC
V gene: TRBV7-2; J gene: TRBJ2-1; clone size: -; D gene: TRBD2; CDR3 protein: CASRPAGDPASNEQFF; CDR3 DNA: TGTGCCAGCAGACCAGCGGGGGACCCGGCGTCCAATGAGCAGTTCTTC
V gene: TRBV18; J gene: TRBJ1-1; clone size: -; D gene: -; CDR3 protein: CASSPYSLNTEAFF; CDR3 DNA: TGTGCCAGCTCACCGTACAGTTTGAACACTGAAGCTTTCTTT